Each of the 30 T cell receptor beta chains below was sequenced from the same sample in a study of T cell changes during pregnancy in multiple sclerosis. Method: immunoSEQ multiplex PCR; TCRdb's copy keeps in-frame clones and lacks some. The sample consists of about 18,000 clones, over 75% of them appearing once. The sample was CD8+ T cells from peripheral blood mononuclear cells, taken after pregnancy. These receptors originate from a female donor with multiple sclerosis, enrolled in a pregnancy study.

V and J are TRBV21-1 and TRBJ1-5; the DNA was not used to check the table's D call, TRBD1. TRBV21-1 is a known pseudogene. The CDR3 contains 21 residues. The CDR3 loop is CASSKADRDRGVHSSNQPQHF. CDR3 sequence (DNA): TGTGCCAGCAGCAAAGCAGACCGGGACAGGGGTGTGCATTCCAGCAATCAGCCCCAGCATTTT.

The chain couples TRBV4-3 to TRBJ1-1, with D unclear. This CDR3 contains 14 residues. V lost 1 base to trimming and J lost 6 bases, with 12 bases between them. The germline V gene encodes CDR1 LGHNA and CDR2 YSLEER. The CDR3 is CASSQGYGSSEAFF. Written as DNA, the CDR3 is TGCGCCAGCAGCCAAGGGTACGGGTCGTCTGAAGCTTTCTTT.

This sequence joins TRBV5-4 and TRBJ2-7, with TRBD1 matching 9 bases. Unmatched junction bases numbered 3, after V lost 1 base and J lost 1 base. CDR1 and CDR2 (germline): SGHNT, YYREEE (reference sequence). The CDR3 loop spans 15 amino acids. The DNA of the CDR3 is TGTGCCAGCAGCTTGCCGGGACAGGGTTCCTACGAGCAGTACTTC. Protein: CASSLPGQGSYEQYF.

This chain joins TRBV5-1 and TRBJ1-1; D remains unclear. V lost 4 bases and J lost 2, with 3 bases in between. Looked up from germline, CDR1 is SGHRS and CDR2 is YFSETQ. The CDR3 contains 11 residues. CDR3 residues: CASSHNTEAFF. As DNA, the CDR3 is TGCGCCAGCAGCCATAACACTGAAGCTTTCTTT.

The V call is TRBV6-4, the J call TRBJ2-1, with D perhaps TRBD1 (7 bases). The CDR3 totals 17 residues. CDR1 is MRHNA and CDR2 is SNTAGT in the germline V gene. Trimming took 0 bases from V and 3 from J, leaving 15 bases between them. The CDR3 reads CASSDSGGQGDYNEQFF. The CDR3 DNA is TGTGCCAGCAGTGACTCAGGGGGGCAGGGGGACTACAATGAGCAGTTCTTC.

The chain recombines TRBV6-1 with TRBJ2-7; 7 bases are shared with TRBD2. J was trimmed by 1 base and V by 4 bases; bases with no gene match: 7. CDR3 size: 15 residues. CDR1 is MNHNS and CDR2 is SASEGT in the germline V gene. CDR3 region: CASSGLAEGSYEQYF. CDR3 DNA sequence: TGTGCCAGCAGTGGGCTAGCGGAGGGATCCTACGAGCAGTACTTC.

V usage is TRBV7-8 and J usage is TRBJ1-1; D call uncertain. The germline gives CDR1 SGHVS, CDR2 FQNEAQ. There are 15 residues in the CDR3. V lost 1 base to trimming and J lost 3 bases, with 12 bases between them. The DNA for the CDR3 is TGTGCCAGCAGCTTAGGGGCTATCCTGTACACTGAAGCTTTCTTT. Residues: CASSLGAILYTEAFF.

This clone is judged medium-sized. The chain links TRBV6-4 to TRBJ2-2; 8 bases line up with TRBD2. The V gene's germline CDR1 is MRHNA and CDR2 SNTAGT. Trimming at V came to 6 bases and at J to 5 bases, leaving 5 bases not matched to a gene. CDR3 length: 14 amino acids. CDR3 protein: CASSDGRETGELFF. In DNA, the CDR3 is TGTGCCAGCAGCGACGGGAGGGAGACCGGGGAGCTGTTTTTT.

The V call is TRBV5-6, the J call TRBJ1-3; possible D gene TRBD1, 5 bases. The CDR3 consists of 14 residues. Trimming removed 4 bases at V and 0 bases at J, with 8 bases between. Germline loops: CDR1 SGHDT, CDR2 YYEEEE. The chain's CDR3 is CASSTGGSGNTIYF. CDR3 in DNA: TGTGCCAGCAGCACCGGGGGCTCTGGAAACACCATATATTTT.

The gene calls are TRBV19 and TRBJ1-1, with 7 bases matching TRBD1. J was trimmed by 4 bases and V by 6 bases; bases with no gene match: 8. The CDR3 has 14 amino acids. Germline V gene lookup returns CDR1 LNHDA and CDR2 SQIVND (reference sequence). The CDR3 sequence is CASRSRQGSTEAFF. DNA of the CDR3: TGTGCCAGTAGGTCCCGACAGGGTTCCACTGAAGCTTTCTTT.

This clone was seen just once. This chain connects TRBV30 to TRBJ2-1, with 8 positions matching TRBD1. V lost 5 bases, J lost 10 bases, and 7 bases stayed unmatched. CDR1 and CDR2 (germline): GTSNPN, SVGIG (reference sequence). The CDR3 consists of 12 residues. The CDR3 nucleotides read TGTGCCTGGGGGGGGACAGGTTTAGAGCAGTTCTTC. Its protein is CAWGGTGLEQFF.

The gene calls are TRBV11-1 and TRBJ1-6; TRBD1 matches 7 bases. Trimming took 5 bases from V and 5 from J; bases not matched to a gene: 9. Looked up from germline, CDR1 is SGHAT and CDR2 is FQDESV (reference sequence). This CDR3 contains 16 residues. The CDR3 DNA follows: TGTGCCAGCAGCCAGCCCACAGGGGTAAATAATTCACCCCTCCACTTT. Translated: CASSQPTGVNNSPLHF.

The chain joins TRBV5-5 to TRBJ1-4; D perhaps matches TRBD1 (5 bases). Looked up from germline, CDR1 is SGHKS and CDR2 is YYEKEE (reference sequence). This CDR3 region has 16 residues. Trimming pared 1 base from V and 8 bases from J, leaving 18 bases between. This CDR3 reads CASSLYSLAGREKLFF. The CDR3, as DNA: TGTGCCAGCAGCTTGTATTCTCTGGCAGGGAGGGAAAAACTGTTTTTT.

The chain is built from TRBV19 and TRBJ1-4; D is ambiguous. Germline V CDR1 and CDR2: LNHDA, SQIVND (reference sequence). Trimming shortened V by 3 bases and J by 6 bases, and 14 bases separated the two germline ends. The CDR3 spans 15 residues. The CDR3 sequence: CASSIVGSGDEKLFF. The DNA of the CDR3 is TGTGCCAGTAGTATCGTTGGGAGCGGTGATGAAAAACTGTTTTTT.

The chain combines TRBV6-1 with TRBJ1-3; no clear D. The V gene's germline CDR1 is MNHNS and CDR2 SASEGT. The CDR3 is 14 amino acids. V lost 3 bases, J lost 7 bases, and 13 bases lay in between. CDR3 residues: CASSDFDFDNTIYF. Here the CDR3 DNA reads TGTGCCAGCAGTGACTTTGACTTTGATAACACCATATATTTT.

This clone appeared once. This likely comes from a read error, as the CDR3 has no conserved phenylalanine or tryptophan at its end. V gene TRBV7-3 combines with J gene TRBJ2-7; 9 nucleotides agree with TRBD1. The trim removed 2 bases at V and 5 bases at J, leaving 4 bases unmatched. Germline loops: CDR1 SGHTA, CDR2 FQGTGA. The CDR3 extends over 14 amino acids. CDR3 sequence reads: CASSLLGQGDEQYL. The CDR3 region has the DNA TGTGCCAGCAGCTTATTGGGACAGGGCGACGAGCAGTACCTC.

The rearrangement links TRBV4-3 to TRBJ1-1, with TRBD1 as a possible D gene (5 bases). Germline-derived CDR1 and CDR2 are LGHNA and YSLEER. The CDR3 covers 15 residues. Trimming took 3 bases from V and 0 from J, leaving 11 bases between them. The CDR3 is CASSQVQAMNTEAFF. CDR3 nucleotide sequence: TGCGCCAGCAGCCAGGTACAGGCAATGAACACTGAAGCTTTCTTT.

The chain links TRBV25-1 to TRBJ2-7; no reliable D call. V was clipped by 0 bases and J by 3 bases, with 9 bases between them. The CDR3 is 14 residues long. Germline assignment: CDR1 MGHDK and CDR2 SYGVNS. This chain's CDR3 is CASSEYNSDYEQYF. The CDR3 DNA sequence: TGTGCCAGCAGTGAATATAACAGTGACTACGAGCAGTACTTC.

This sequence joins TRBV28 and TRBJ1-5; D gene unclear. The ends were cut back, 2 bases at V and 2 bases at J, with 10 bases in the middle. Per the germline V gene, CDR1 is MDHEN and CDR2 is SYDVKM. The CDR3 loop spans 15 amino acids. This CDR3 is CASSLDGWGNQPQHF. DNA for the CDR3: TGTGCCAGCAGTTTAGACGGGTGGGGCAATCAGCCCCAGCATTTT.

The chain joins TRBV5-1 to TRBJ2-2, with 8 bases lining up with TRBD2. V gave up 0 bases and J gave up 6 bases; unmatched junction bases: 1. CDR3 length: 14 amino acids. CDR1 is SGHRS and CDR2 is YFSETQ in the germline V gene. The CDR3 DNA reads TGCGCCAGCAGCTTGGACGGGAGGGCCGGGGAGCTGTTTTTT. It is translated as CASSLDGRAGELFF.

The V gene is TRBV11-3, the J gene TRBJ1-1; 7 bases agree with TRBD1. The CDR3 has 15 residues. Per the germline V gene, CDR1 is SGHNT and CDR2 is YENEEA. The V segment lost 3 bases and the J segment 4 bases; nucleotides outside the gene matches: 8. DNA for the CDR3: TGTGCCAGCAGCTTTAAGGGGGCGCTTATCACTGAAGCTTTCTTT. This codes for CASSFKGALITEAFF.

This rearrangement joins TRBV6-6 to TRBJ2-2; D is undetermined. The CDR3 spans 12 residues. Between the trimmed V and J ends, which lost 8 bases and 7 bases, there was a span of 11 bases. Germline V lookup: CDR1 MNHNY, CDR2 SVGAGI (reference sequence). CDR3 sequence (DNA): TGTGCCAGCCAAGACTCGATCGGGGAGCTGTTTTTT. As protein: CASQDSIGELFF.

V is TRBV6-1 and J is TRBJ2-3; TRBD2 aligns across 8 bases. The V and J ends lost 3 bases and 0 bases, in that order; junction bases with no gene match: 2. The germline CDR1 and CDR2 sequences are MNHNS and SASEGT. This CDR3 is 15 amino acids long. The CDR3: CASSEIAGSTDTQYF. DNA of the CDR3: TGTGCCAGCAGTGAGATAGCGGGGAGCACAGATACGCAGTATTTT.

This chain uses TRBV6-5 with TRBJ2-7; D is perhaps TRBD2 (6 bases). The germline CDR1 and CDR2 sequences are MNHEY and SVGAGI. This CDR3 is 15 amino acids long. V gave up 2 bases and J gave up 2 bases, with 13 bases separating them. CDR3 DNA sequence: TGTGCCAGCAGTTACGGGGTAGCGGAGGCCTACGAGCAGTACTTC. Protein: CASSYGVAEAYEQYF.

This clone has just one count. The rearrangement joins TRBV28 to TRBJ1-2, with D possibly matching TRBD1 (5 bases). CDR3 length: 17 amino acids. The germline gives CDR1 MDHEN, CDR2 SYDVKM. Trimming removed 3 bases at V and 2 bases at J, with 19 bases between. The CDR3 nucleotides are TGTGCCAGCAGTTTTAAGGACATACTTCCGTCGAACTATGGCTACACCTTC. The encoded protein is CASSFKDILPSNYGYTF.

This clone was seen once. The gene calls are TRBV7-3 and TRBJ1-1; 7 bases are shared with TRBD1. The trim removed 6 bases at V and 6 bases at J, leaving 1 base unmatched. Germline CDR1 SGHTA, CDR2 FQGTGA. The CDR3 is 11 amino acids. The CDR3 here is CASSQGAEAFF. CDR3 sequence (DNA): TGTGCCAGCAGTCAGGGGGCTGAAGCTTTCTTT. Based on the CDR3 plus reference TRBV7-3 and TRBJ1-1, the full variable domain is GAGVSQTPSNKVTEKGKYVELRCDPISGHTALYWYRQSLGQGPEFLIYFQGTGAADDSGLPNDRFFAVRPEGSVSTLKIQRTERGDSAVYLCASSQGAEAFFGQGTRLTVV.

This clone was seen only a few times. V and J are TRBV5-8 and TRBJ1-5; D unclear. This CDR3 spans 12 amino acids. The germline V and J ends were trimmed by 0 bases and 5 bases, with 3 bases remaining between them. From germline, CDR1 is SGHTS and CDR2 YDEGEE. This CDR3 is CASSLAYQPQHF. The CDR3 DNA follows: TGTGCCAGCAGCTTGGCCTATCAGCCCCAGCATTTT.

The J gene is TRBJ2-7, the V gene TRBV28; TRBD1 is a possible D gene (5 bases). V was cut by 3 bases and J by 2 bases, with 14 bases left in between. This CDR3 is 15 amino acids long. Germline V lookup: CDR1 MDHEN, CDR2 SYDVKM. In DNA, the CDR3 is TGTGCCAGCAGTTTGCAGGGTATCCCCGCCTACGAGCAGTACTTC. It yields the protein CASSLQGIPAYEQYF.

In nucleotides, the CDR3 is TGTGCCATCAGTGACCAAGGAGGACAGCCCCAGCATTTT. Protein sequence: CAISDQGGQPQHF. The chain recombines TRBV10-3 with TRBJ1-5; D not resolved. The CDR3 spans 13 residues. Per the germline V gene, CDR1 is ENHRY and CDR2 is SYGVKD. V dropped 3 bases and J dropped 7 bases, with 10 bases sitting between them.

V and J are TRBV28 and TRBJ1-2, with D perhaps matching TRBD1 (6 bases). The germline V and J ends were trimmed by 8 bases and 4 bases, with 17 bases remaining between them. Germline assignment: CDR1 MDHEN and CDR2 SYDVKM. CDR3 length: 14 amino acids. CDR3 sequence: CASHMGGASYGYTF. CDR3 sequence (DNA): TGTGCCAGCCACATGGGGGGGGCTTCCTATGGCTACACCTTC.